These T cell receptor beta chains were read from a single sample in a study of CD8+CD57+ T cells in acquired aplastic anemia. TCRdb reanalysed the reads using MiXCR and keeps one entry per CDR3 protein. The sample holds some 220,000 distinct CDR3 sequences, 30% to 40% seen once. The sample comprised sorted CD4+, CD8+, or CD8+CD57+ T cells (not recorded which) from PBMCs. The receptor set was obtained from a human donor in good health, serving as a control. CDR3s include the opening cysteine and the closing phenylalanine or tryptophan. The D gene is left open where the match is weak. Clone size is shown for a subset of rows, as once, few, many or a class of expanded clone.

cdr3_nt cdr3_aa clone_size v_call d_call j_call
TGTGCCAGCAGCCAAGCCGGACCCTCCTATAATTCACCCCTCCACTTT CASSQAGPSYNSPLHF many TRBV14 . TRBJ1-6
TGTGCCACCAGTGATACAGGCTCACCTAATCAGCCCCAGCATTTT CATSDTGSPNQPQHF once TRBV24-1 . TRBJ1-5
TGTGCCAGCAGTACGGGGTCTCGCAGTGAGCAGTTCTTC CASSTGSRSEQFF . TRBV27 . TRBJ2-1
TGTGCCACCAGTGGTGCAGGGGCCCAAGAGACCCAGTACTTC CATSGAGAQETQYF many TRBV24-1 . TRBJ2-5
TGTGCCAGCAGCTCCCTACTAGCGGGAGTACACGAGCAGTACTTC CASSSLLAGVHEQYF many TRBV11-2 TRBD2 TRBJ2-7
TGTGCCACCAGTGGGCGGGAGAGCTCCTACAATGAGCAGTCCTTC CATSGRESSYNEQSF once TRBV24-1 TRBD2 TRBJ2-1
TGCAGCGTCTCAAGGGCGGGGGGTACAGATACGCAGTATTTT CSVSRAGGTDTQYF . TRBV29-1 TRBD2 TRBJ2-3
TGCGCCAGCAGCCAAGGCTTGGCCAGCTCGTACACTGAAGCTTTCTTT CASSQGLASSYTEAFF . TRBV4-1 . TRBJ1-1
TGTGCCAGCAGTCGGACTAGACACAATGAGCAGTTCTTC CASSRTRHNEQFF few TRBV12-3/TRBV12-4 TRBD2 TRBJ2-1
TGTGCCAGCAGTGAATTGGTAGCGGGAGCAGGCACAGATACGCAGTATTTT CASSELVAGAGTDTQYF . TRBV25-1 TRBD2 TRBJ2-3
TGTGCCAGCCTTCGGGGAGGCTTCGGGGAGCTGTTTTTT CASLRGGFGELFF . TRBV12-3/TRBV12-4 . TRBJ2-2
TGTGCCAGCTCACAGCGGGACCCAAGCTCCTATAATTCACCCCTCCACTTT CASSQRDPSSYNSPLHF few TRBV2 . TRBJ1-6
TGCGCCAGCAGCGGAGGGACAGCGATGAACACTGAAGCTTTCTTT CASSGGTAMNTEAFF many TRBV5-1 TRBD1 TRBJ1-1
TGCGCCAGCAGCTTCGAACAGGGAGGCGAGCAGTTCTTC CASSFEQGGEQFF few TRBV5-1 . TRBJ2-1
TGTGCCAGCTCACCTGAGGGACTTAATAACGAGCAGTACTTC CASSPEGLNNEQYF . TRBV18 . TRBJ2-7
TGTGCCAGCAGCCCCGGAGGAAACACCATATATTTT CASSPGGNTIYF many TRBV7-3 . TRBJ1-3
TGTGCCAGCAGTGAATCTGGTTACGAGCAGTACTTC CASSESGYEQYF many TRBV10-1 . TRBJ2-7
TGCGCCAGCAGCTTGGTCGTAACTAGCAACTCCTACGAGCAGTACTTC CASSLVVTSNSYEQYF many TRBV5-1 . TRBJ2-7
TGTGCCAGCTCAAAAGCCGGACAGGGCAATTCGGGCTACACCTTC CASSKAGQGNSGYTF . TRBV18 TRBD1 TRBJ1-2
TGTGCCAGCAGCTCCAGGGGTGCTGAAGAGCAGTTCTTC CASSSRGAEEQFF few TRBV7-2 . TRBJ2-1
TGTGCCTGGAGTGTGGGGGGCACTGAAGCTTTCTTT CAWSVGGTEAFF . TRBV30 . TRBJ1-1
TGTGCCTGGAGTGTCTGGGAGACCCAGTACTTC CAWSVWETQYF . TRBV30 . TRBJ2-5
TGTGCCAGCAGTGAGAGGGGGGGGTTCTATAGCAATCAGCCCCAGCATTTT CASSERGGFYSNQPQHF . TRBV6-1 . TRBJ1-5
TGTGCCTGGAGTGCCAACAGGGTTCGGGGCTACACCTTC CAWSANRVRGYTF . TRBV30 . TRBJ1-2
TGTGCCAGCAGCGTAGAAATATCGGATGGAACCCTCCACTTT CASSVEISDGTLHF many TRBV9 . TRBJ1-6
TGTGCCAGCAGCTCAGGCGGTCACTCCCCCAATCCAGATACGCAGTATTTT CASSSGGHSPNPDTQYF . TRBV5-4 . TRBJ2-3
TGTGCCACCAGCAGAGAAAAGGCCAACACAGATACGCAGTATTTT CATSREKANTDTQYF . TRBV15 . TRBJ2-3
TGTGCCAGCAGCTTACCATTGAGACTAGCGGGAGTCTCCAATGAGCAGTTCTTC CASSLPLRLAGVSNEQFF many TRBV7-9 TRBD2 TRBJ2-1
TGCGCCAGCAGTGAGGTGGATGAGCAGTTCTTC CASSEVDEQFF . TRBV10-1 . TRBJ2-1
TGCGCCAGCAGCCCAGGGGGCAATTCTGGAAACACCATATATTTT CASSPGGNSGNTIYF . TRBV5-1 TRBD1 TRBJ1-3
TGCGCCAGCAGCGGCGGGAGTATTGACGGGGAGCTGTTTTTT CASSGGSIDGELFF few TRBV5-1 TRBD2 TRBJ2-2
TGTGCCACCAGCGGACCCGGACAGGGGCAAGAGACCCAGTACTTC CATSGPGQGQETQYF many TRBV15 TRBD1 TRBJ2-5
TGTGCCAGCACCGGACAGGGGATCTATTCACCCCTCCACTTT CASTGQGIYSPLHF . TRBV2 TRBD1 TRBJ1-6
TGTGCCAGTAGTAAGACAGGGGCGACATTCTACGAGCAGTACTTC CASSKTGATFYEQYF once TRBV19 TRBD1 TRBJ2-7
TGCAGTGCAGGACAGGGAGGAAACGAGCAGTACTTC CSAGQGGNEQYF . TRBV20-1 TRBD1 TRBJ2-7
TGTGCCATCAGTCCCCCCCATCGGGAGACCCAGTACTTC CAISPPHRETQYF many TRBV10-3 . TRBJ2-5
TGTGCCAGCAGTCGACTAGCGGGTAACTACAATGAGCAGTTCTTC CASSRLAGNYNEQFF . TRBV6-2/TRBV6-3 TRBD2 TRBJ2-1
TGTGCCAGCAGCTCAGTTTTGGGACAGGGAACCTACGAGCAGTACTTC CASSSVLGQGTYEQYF many TRBV11-2 TRBD1 TRBJ2-7
TGTGCCAGCAGTAATGGACAGGGGGCTTACGAGCAGTACTTC CASSNGQGAYEQYF . TRBV25-1 TRBD1 TRBJ2-7
TGCGCCAGCGGAGGGGACCTGGCTTCACCCCTCCACTTT CASGGDLASPLHF many TRBV5-1 . TRBJ1-6
TGTGCCAGTAGTGCTCCAGGGGGCGGGACCCAGTACTTC CASSAPGGGTQYF once TRBV19 TRBD1 TRBJ2-5
TGCGCCAGCAGCTTGGGAGGGGTCCAGTTCTTC CASSLGGVQFF once TRBV5-1 . TRBJ2-1
TGTGCCAGTAGTAGGGGCACAGGGACCGGGGAGCTGTTTTTT CASSRGTGTGELFF many TRBV19 . TRBJ2-2
TGTGCCAGTAGTTTCAGGGATGGCTACACCTTC CASSFRDGYTF . TRBV19 . TRBJ1-2
TGTGCCAGTAGTAAGGCGGAGCGGGGGGCCCAGTACTTC CASSKAERGAQYF many TRBV19 TRBD2 TRBJ2-5
TGCGCCAGCAGTGCGACTAGCGGGAGGGCCAATGAGCAGTTCTTC CASSATSGRANEQFF many TRBV10-2 TRBD2 TRBJ2-1
TGTGCCAGCAGCTATAAACTAGCGGCAGTTACGCAGTATTTT CASSYKLAAVTQYF many TRBV7-2 TRBD2 TRBJ2-3
TGTGCCAGCAGTCTAGCGGGGCCCGCCTACGAGCAGTACTTC CASSLAGPAYEQYF many TRBV2 TRBD2 TRBJ2-7
TGTGCCAGCAGCCCCGGGACTAGCGGGGGGGACCCCTATTACGAGCAGTACTTC CASSPGTSGGDPYYEQYF . TRBV7-7 TRBD2 TRBJ2-7
TGCGCCAGCAAACCGGGACACCTTAATTCACCCCTCCACTTT CASKPGHLNSPLHF few TRBV10-2 . TRBJ1-6
TGTGCCAGCAGTGAATTTCGGGCCTCGCGCGGGGGGGCGGGGGAGCAGTACTTC CASSEFRASRGGAGEQYF many TRBV2 TRBD2 TRBJ2-7
TGTGCCAGCAGCATTCAGGGGGCCTATGGCTACACCTTC CASSIQGAYGYTF many TRBV6-1 TRBD1 TRBJ1-2